What follows are 11 T cell receptor beta chains derived from one specimen sequenced in a study of T cells in Graves' hyperthyroidism and ophthalmopathy. TCR beta CDR3 sequences were amplified from RNA transcripts. Researchers ran a first-round RT-PCR on the TCR CDR3 using the HTBI primer set. In TCRdb, the multiplex PCR reads were re-called with MiXCR into one record per CDR3 protein. The sample has roughly 100,000 distinct CDR3 sequences, under 65% seen once. The sequencing input was blood. These receptors all stem from a woman between 40 and 50 years old with Graves' hyperthyroidism.

The rearrangement joins TRBV4-2 to TRBJ2-7, with D possibly matching TRBD2 (5 bases). The CDR3 covers 16 residues. Trimming cost V 0 bases and J 3 bases, with 15 bases left between them. The V gene's germline CDR1 is LGHNA and CDR2 YNFKEQ. CDR3 sequence: CASSQDLGQRIYEQYF. The CDR3 DNA reads TGTGCCAGCAGCCAAGATCTCGGCCAGCGGATCTACGAGCAGTACTTC.

This chain joins TRBV29-1 and TRBJ2-5; possibly TRBD1 or TRBD2 for D (5 bases each). The germline V gene has CDR1 SQVTM and CDR2 ANQGSEA. Trimming stripped 8 bases from V and 2 bases from J, with 18 bases between. The CDR3 is made up of 14 amino acids. CDR3 DNA sequence: TGCAGCAGTGATGGACGGGGACCGCAAGAGACCCAGTACTTC. This translates into CSSDGRGPQETQYF.

In this sample, this clonotype turned up a few times. The gene calls are TRBV12-3 or TRBV12-4 and TRBJ1-1, with D possibly being TRBD1 (5 bases). Trimming left V 0 bases short and J 5 bases short, with 13 bases between. CDR3 size: 15 residues. CDR3 region: CASSLAGGWNTEAFF. The CDR3 nucleotides are TGTGCCAGCAGTTTAGCGGGGGGGTGGAATACTGAAGCTTTCTTT.

This clonotype was picked up a small number of times. A much more abundant neighbour one base away suggests this may be a read error. The final CDR3 position lacks the conserved phenylalanine or tryptophan, pointing to a likely read error. J is TRBJ1-1 and V is TRBV5-1, with D perhaps TRBD1 (6 bases). The V and J ends lost 4 bases and 5 bases respectively, with 15 bases between them. This CDR3 region has 14 residues. The germline V gene encodes CDR1 SGHRS and CDR2 YFSETQ. In DNA form, the CDR3 reads TGCGCCAGCAGCATGGGGGGCAGGGTTACTGAAGCTTTCCTT. Its translation is CASSMGGRVTEAFL.

The V and J genes are TRBV20-1 and TRBJ2-7, with 7 bases lining up with TRBD2. The CDR3 has 15 residues. Germline V lookup: CDR1 DFQATT, CDR2 SNEGSKA (reference sequence). CDR3 nucleotides: TGCAGCTGGGGAAATACCGCGGGGGTCAACTACGAGCAGTACTTC. Translated, it gives CSWGNTAGVNYEQYF.

Comment on this clonotype: A much larger clone lies a single base off, so this may be a read error. This chain uses TRBV14 with TRBJ2-3, with D uncertain. CDR1 is SGHDN and CDR2 is FVKESK in the germline V gene. The CDR3 sequence is 14 residues long. The CDR3 coding sequence is TGTGCCTGCAGCCAAGAACGGAGCACAGATACGCAGTATTTT. Translated: CACSQERSTDTQYF.

This chain connects TRBV2 to TRBJ2-3, with a weak D call TRBD2 (6 bases). The CDR3 totals 15 residues. Between the trimmed V and J ends, which lost 7 bases and 5 bases, there was a span of 19 bases. Germline-derived CDR1 and CDR2 are SNHLY and FYNNEI. The CDR3 reads CASMERADSVDTQYF. The CDR3 DNA is TGTGCCAGCATGGAGCGGGCGGATAGTGTAGATACGCAGTATTTT.

This clonotype was seen repeatedly, ten times or more. CDR3 amino acids: CASSQPPRGNYGYTF. As DNA, the CDR3 is TGTGCCAGCAGCCAACCACCCAGGGGAAACTATGGCTACACCTTC. The rearrangement links TRBV5-6 to TRBJ1-2; D may be TRBD1 (6 bases). Germline CDR1 is SGHDT and CDR2 is YYEEEE. The CDR3 is 15 amino acids. Trimming took off 4 bases at V and 2 bases at J, with 15 bases between the two ends.

The table lists this clonotype with many counts. The V call is TRBV7-9, the J call TRBJ1-1, with 9 positions matching TRBD1. The germline V gene encodes CDR1 SEHNR and CDR2 FQNEAQ (reference sequence). This CDR3 is built from 15 residues. J lost 0 bases, V lost 7 bases, and 6 bases had no gene match. The CDR3 sequence is CASKGQGNVNTEAFF. The CDR3 DNA reads as TGTGCCAGCAAGGGACAGGGTAATGTGAACACTGAAGCTTTCTTT.

The CDR3 here is CSAYRGRGYGYTF. The CDR3 DNA follows: TGCAGTGCTTACAGGGGGAGAGGGTATGGCTACACCTTC. V and J are TRBV20-1 and TRBJ1-2; 8 positions match TRBD1. The J segment lost 5 bases and the V segment lost 5 bases, leaving 7 bases of the junction unmatched. The CDR3 totals 13 residues. The germline gives CDR1 DFQATT, CDR2 SNEGSKA (reference sequence).

This clonotype has ten or more counts. This chain connects TRBV4-1 to TRBJ1-3; D is unresolved. This CDR3 is built from 17 residues. Trimming pared 0 bases from V and 4 bases from J, leaving 16 bases between. CDR1 MGHRA and CDR2 YSYEKL come from the germline V gene. Here the CDR3 DNA reads TGCGCCAGCAGCCAAGATTTTGGGGAGAAGCAGGGAAACACCATATATTTT. This translates into CASSQDFGEKQGNTIYF.